The clone carrying this T cell receptor beta chain was seen a few times. The antigen is unknown. Trimming left V 5 bases short and J 1 base short, with 6 bases between. This CDR3 is built from 13 residues. Germline V gene data show CDR1 as KGHSH and CDR2 as LQKENI. These data belong to a study of T cell responses to AZD1222 COVID-19 vaccine. This table comes from immunoSEQ multiplex PCR, and its TCRdb copy is limited to in-frame clones, with some not included. This table holds 150,000 to 200,000 clones, 90% to 95% found once. General observations from the study: Spike-specific TCR depth and breadth grew after two AZD1222 doses. Among those given AZD1222, only six were seropositive at baseline. White British donors predominated, females outnumbered males, and clonal diversity was possibly underestimated. Dominant at 160-218 and 743-854, vaccine-associated CD4 TCRs also spanned spike.

This material consisted of peripheral blood, taken on day 0 of AZD1222 vaccination. The rearrangement links TRBV18 to TRBJ1-3; D is ambiguous. The clonotype originates from an adult in good health. This CDR3 is CASSANSGNTIYF. DNA of the CDR3: TGTGCCAGCTCAGCGAATTCTGGAAACACCATATATTTT. The whole variable domain, remainder taken from reference TRBV18 and TRBJ1-3, is NAGVMQNPRHLVRRRGQEARLRCSPMKGHSHVYWYRQLPEEGLKFMVYLQKENIIDESGMPKERFSAEFPKEGPSILRIQQVVRGDSAAYFCASSANSGNTIYFGEGSWLTVV.